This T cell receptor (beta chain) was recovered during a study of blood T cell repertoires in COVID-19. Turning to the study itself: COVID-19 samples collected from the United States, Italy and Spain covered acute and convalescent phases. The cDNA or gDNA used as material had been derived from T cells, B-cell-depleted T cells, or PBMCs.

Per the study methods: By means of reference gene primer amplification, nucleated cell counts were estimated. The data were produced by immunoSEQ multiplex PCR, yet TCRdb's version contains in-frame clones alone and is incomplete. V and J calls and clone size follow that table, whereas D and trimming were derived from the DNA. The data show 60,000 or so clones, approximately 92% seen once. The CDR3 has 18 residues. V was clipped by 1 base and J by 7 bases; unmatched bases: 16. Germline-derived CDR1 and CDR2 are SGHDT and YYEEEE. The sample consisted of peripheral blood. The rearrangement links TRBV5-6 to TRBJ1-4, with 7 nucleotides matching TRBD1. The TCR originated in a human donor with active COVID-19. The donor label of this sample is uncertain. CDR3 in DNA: TGTGCCAGCAGCTTGTATTTGCCGGGACAGCATTGGGGTGAAAAACTGTTTTTT. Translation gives CASSLYLPGQHWGEKLFF. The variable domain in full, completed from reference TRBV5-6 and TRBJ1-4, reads DAGVTQSPTHLIKTRGQQVTLRCSPKSGHDTVSWYQQALGQGPQFIFQYYEEEERQRGNFPDRFSGHQFPNYSSELNVNALLLGDSALYLCASSLYLPGQHWGEKLFFGSGTQLSVL.